The source of this T cell receptor beta chain is a study of pediatric ulcerative colitis (dated by TCRdb to between 2017 and 2020). With respect to the entire study: From under 10 newly diagnosed, treatment-naive pediatric ulcerative colitis patients and four non-IBD control children, paired blood and rectal samples were collected. Summary of the overall study and its limitations: For technical reasons, the blood samples of a couple of patients yielded substantially fewer templates, so those samples were excluded from the blood-rectal overlap analysis. Rectal repertoire features separated controls, mild-moderate and acute severe colitis patients; acute severe colitis showed reduced rectal diversity due to clonal expansions. With only four individuals, the healthy control group was small. Because the repertoires came from total lymphocyte DNA, rare subsets such as regulatory T cells may have patterns that are not reflected. A couple of rectal CDR3 clonotypes turned up in every ulcerative colitis patient but in none of the controls. Clonal overlap between a subject's own blood and rectum was significantly greater in ulcerative colitis patients than in controls, which suggests more T cell trafficking to inflamed tissue.

This clone was observed a single time. Its antigen remains undetermined. No base quality values were provided; no much bigger clone lies one nucleotide off. Controls underwent colonoscopy for suspected IBD, had macroscopically and histologically normal endoscopy, and were not diagnosed with IBD within the following year. A blood sample was drawn at the time of the colonoscopy. The Wizard kit (Promega) was used to extract genomic DNA from blood and intestinal samples. CDR1 and CDR2, looked up from the germline V gene (reference sequence), are WNHNN and SYGVQD. The CDR3 runs 17 residues from the cysteine to the phenylalanine. Left in the record is the CDR3 DNA by itself, 51 bases read in frame from the first base. From V the trimming removes 3 bases and from J it removes 7 bases, while the gene matches leave 11 bases of the junction unaccounted for. Through the immunoSEQ TRB Survey service, multiplex V and J primers were used to amplify rearranged CDR3 beta regions from genomic DNA. Survey-level sequencing depth of up to 500,000 reads per sample was used to keep depth equal across samples. The libraries were purified and pooled, then sequenced using Illumina technology. Per the source publication's procedure: Productive clonality, sample overlap, pairwise scatters, CDR3 beta length, V/D/J gene usage and productiveness were assessed with immunoSEQ online tools. Calculated diversity was defined as the number of unique rearrangements divided by total templates, multiplied by 100, and Shannon and Simpson indices were computed as well. For principal component analysis, Z-score normalized data were analyzed with the R prcomp function and the ggbiplot package. Blood-rectal clonal overlap within each subject was quantified with Morisita's index. TCRdb retrieved this table from immuneACCESS and kept in-frame rearrangements only. Not all clones are present; in checked studies, unresolved V genes account for under half, and no reason is known for the remainder. V and J calls plus clone size are reproduced from that table; the DNA served to infer D and trimming. The sample has 54,000 or so clones on record, about 89% of them singletons. Over 1.3% of the sample belongs to the ten largest clones.

Rearrangement joined TRBV10-1 to TRBJ2-3, and 12 junction bases match TRBD2. This receptor was taken from a boy younger than 18 who was a control in a study of pediatric ulcerative colitis. The specimen sequenced was blood. The sequenced DNA is TGCGCCAGCAGTGACAACCGACTAGCGGGGGAACGGAATACGCAGTATTTT. This is translated as CASSDNRLAGERNTQYF.